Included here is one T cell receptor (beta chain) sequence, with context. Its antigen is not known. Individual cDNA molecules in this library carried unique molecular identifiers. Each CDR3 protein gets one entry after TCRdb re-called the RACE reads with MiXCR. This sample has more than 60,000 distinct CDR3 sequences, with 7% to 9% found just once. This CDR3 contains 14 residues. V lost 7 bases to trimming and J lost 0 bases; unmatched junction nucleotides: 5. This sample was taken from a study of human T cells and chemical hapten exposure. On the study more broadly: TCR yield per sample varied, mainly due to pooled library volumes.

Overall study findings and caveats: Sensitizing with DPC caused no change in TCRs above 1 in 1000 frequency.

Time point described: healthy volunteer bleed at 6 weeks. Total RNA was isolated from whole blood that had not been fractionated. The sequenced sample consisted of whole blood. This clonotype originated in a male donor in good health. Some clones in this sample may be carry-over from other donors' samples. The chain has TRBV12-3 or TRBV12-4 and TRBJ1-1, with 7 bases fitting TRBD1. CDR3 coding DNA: TGTGCCAGCATCGCGACAGGGATGAACACTGAAGCTTTCTTT. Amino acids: CASIATGMNTEAFF.